Here is one T cell receptor (beta chain) with its context. What it binds is not known. One base away lies a much larger clone, so this may be a sequencing read error. The sample originates from a study of CD8+CD57+ T cells in acquired aplastic anemia. Turning to the study itself: The sorted CD4+ and CD8+ cells yielded an average about 3.5 ug of DNA.

General study findings and limits: Found in both controls and patients were 25 to 35 CD8+ CDR3 sequences.

Investigators profiled TCR beta VDJ and CDR3 from genomic DNA template. TCRdb reprocessed the reads with MiXCR, giving one entry per CDR3 protein. The repertoire includes around 42,000 distinct CDR3 sequences, over 55% of them detected once, and roughly 60% sits in the top ten. The germline CDR1 and CDR2 sequences are LNHNV and YYDKDF (reference sequence). The CDR3 is 15 amino acids. Previously, flow cytometry had revealed CD8+CD57+ cell expansion in the patients chosen for sequencing. When blood sampling took place, the patients had received no therapy. Sequencing input: sorted CD4+, CD8+, or CD8+CD57+ T cells (not recorded which) from PBMCs. V is TRBV15 and J is TRBJ2-7, with 10 bases lining up with TRBD2. The J call may be wrong; the DNA end is better matched by TRBJ2-5. This receptor was obtained from a human donor with aplastic anemia. The CDR3 spells CARSPGTSVRETQYF. The DNA of the CDR3 is TGTGCCCGCAGCCCAGGGACTAGCGTGAGGGAGACCCAGTACTTC.